This T cell receptor beta chain came from a study of T cell responses to AZD1222 COVID-19 vaccine. Study results and limitations: The breadth and depth of Spike-specific TCRs increased once two AZD1222 doses had been given. Nearly half of unique spike-specific TCRs reportedly avoided B.1.351 and B.1.1.7 mutated regions. Females made up more of the donors, who were largely white British, and clonal diversity may have come out too low.

The analysis combined second doses at about 4 or about 12 weeks. On this clone: The antigen remains unidentified.

This CDR3 region has 14 residues. The trim removed 3 bases at V and 3 bases at J, leaving 3 bases unmatched. Germline CDR1 and CDR2: MGHDK and SYGVNS. The repertoire was sequenced with immunoSEQ multiplex PCR; TCRdb's copy has only in-frame clones and lacks some. In the table there are under 100,000 clones, approximately 89% of which are singletons. The rearrangement joins TRBV25-1 to TRBJ1-2; TRBD1 aligns across 8 bases. This TCR came from an adult who received the AZD1222 COVID-19 vaccine. This material consisted of peripheral blood, taken 28 days after the second AZD1222 dose. Here the CDR3 DNA reads TGTGCCAGCAGTGATCGACAGGGGTACTATGGCTACACCTTC. Amino acids: CASSDRQGYYGYTF.